This TCR beta chain was sequenced in a study of T cells after yellow fever vaccination. Study summary: Those fractions that held only low numbers of cells were prepared using the SMART-Seq v4 Ultra Low Input RNA kit.

Per the germline V gene, CDR1 is LGHDT and CDR2 is YNNKEL (reference sequence). The CDR3 length is 12 residues. Trimming took off 1 base at V and 6 bases at J, with 3 bases between the two ends. This clonotype has a count of ten or more. Points from the study as a whole: The booster response re-showed most primary clones: 96% CD4, approximately 90% CD8.

Each CDR3 protein gets one entry after TCRdb re-called the 5' RACE reads with MiXCR. Of more than 10,000 distinct CDR3 sequences listed, under 5.5% are singletons. Sequencing was performed on PBMCs, either bulk or a sorted T-cell subset (CD4+, CD8+, memory, or dextramer-sorted; not recorded which), taken 45 days after the yellow fever booster vaccination. The clonotype originates from a man younger than 45 who received the YFV17D yellow fever vaccine. The rearrangement links TRBV3-1 to TRBJ2-2; D is undetermined. The CDR3 region is CASSQAAGELFF. The CDR3 bases are TGTGCCAGCAGCCAAGCTGCCGGGGAGCTGTTTTTT.